Each of the 7 T cell receptor beta chains below was sequenced from the same sample in a study of identifying expanded T cells in peripheral blood. Sequencing was performed with immunoSEQ multiplex PCR; in TCRdb, only in-frame clones are kept and a portion is missing. The sample contains roughly 56,000 clones, under 85% of which appear only once. Sequenced sample: blood. These receptors were taken from a person aged 18 to 75 in good health.

V is TRBV5-8 and J is TRBJ1-4; TRBD1 might be the D (5 bases). The germline V and J ends were trimmed by 3 bases and 5 bases, with 11 bases remaining between them. CDR1 and CDR2 (germline): SGHTS, YDEGEE. The CDR3 runs to 14 residues. This CDR3 is CASSYARTNEKLFF. The CDR3 DNA reads as TGTGCCAGCAGCTATGCCCGGACAAATGAAAAACTGTTTTTT.

The V and J genes are TRBV19 and TRBJ2-1, with a weak D call TRBD2 (6 bases). There are 16 residues in the CDR3. The germline V and J ends were trimmed by 3 bases and 6 bases, with 18 bases remaining between them. Germline values: CDR1 LNHDA, CDR2 SQIVND (reference sequence). CDR3 bases: TGTGCCAGTAGTATTCCGCGCGGAGGGCCTGGCAATGAGCAGTTCTTC. This encodes CASSIPRGGPGNEQFF.

The rearrangement joins TRBV27 to TRBJ2-7; 9 bases are a match to TRBD2. The CDR3 is 15 residues long. Germline CDR1 and CDR2: MNHEY and SMNVEV (reference sequence). Losses at the gene ends were 2 bases for V and 6 bases for J; bases not matched to a gene: 8. The CDR3 spells CASSLISREGLEQYF. The CDR3 DNA reads TGTGCCAGCAGTTTAATTTCGCGGGAGGGCCTCGAGCAGTACTTC.

This clone is medium-sized (0.01 to 0.1%) within its sample. The V and J genes are TRBV6-1 and TRBJ1-5, with TRBD1 matching over 8 bases. Germline values: CDR1 MNHNS, CDR2 SASEGT. The CDR3 extends over 15 amino acids. V lost 7 bases and J lost 2; bases outside the gene matches: 7. CDR3 protein: CASTSGQGGNQPQHF. The CDR3 DNA reads TGTGCCAGCACCTCCGGACAGGGAGGCAATCAGCCCCAGCATTTT.

As to this clone: This specimen includes other DNA sequences encoding the same CDR3. V usage is TRBV7-2 and J usage is TRBJ2-7, with D unclear. The V end lost 0 bases, the J end lost 0 bases, and 3 bases lay between the germline ends. Germline V gene data show CDR1 as SGHTA and CDR2 as FQGNSA. This CDR3 is 13 amino acids long. The DNA for the CDR3 is TGTGCCAGCAGCTTAGCAACCTCCTACGAGCAGTACTTC. The encoded protein is CASSLATSYEQYF.

This clone was seen once. V is TRBV9 and J is TRBJ1-2, with 7 bases aligning to TRBD1. J gave up 6 bases and V 3 bases, and 14 bases lay outside the gene matches. This CDR3 region has 16 residues. The germline V gene has CDR1 SGDLS and CDR2 YYNGEE. The DNA of the CDR3 is TGTGCCAGCAGCGCCAGTACACTCGGCACAGGGGATGGCTACACCTTC. It codes for CASSASTLGTGDGYTF. Together with reference TRBV9 and TRBJ1-2, the CDR3 gives the full variable domain: DSGVTQTPKHLITATGQRVTLRCSPRSGDLSVYWYQQSLDQGLQFLIQYYNGEERAKGNILERFSAQQFPDLHSELNLSSLELGDSALYFCASSASTLGTGDGYTFGSGTRLTVV.

This clone was recorded at least ten times. The V call is TRBV16, the J call TRBJ1-4; no firm D call. V lost 0 bases and J 8 bases, leaving 4 bases between the germline ends. Germline CDR1 is KGHSY and CDR2 is FQNENV. The CDR3 runs to 12 residues. The CDR3 reads CASSQSPEKLFF. CDR3 DNA: TGTGCCAGCAGCCAATCCCCCGAAAAACTGTTTTTT.